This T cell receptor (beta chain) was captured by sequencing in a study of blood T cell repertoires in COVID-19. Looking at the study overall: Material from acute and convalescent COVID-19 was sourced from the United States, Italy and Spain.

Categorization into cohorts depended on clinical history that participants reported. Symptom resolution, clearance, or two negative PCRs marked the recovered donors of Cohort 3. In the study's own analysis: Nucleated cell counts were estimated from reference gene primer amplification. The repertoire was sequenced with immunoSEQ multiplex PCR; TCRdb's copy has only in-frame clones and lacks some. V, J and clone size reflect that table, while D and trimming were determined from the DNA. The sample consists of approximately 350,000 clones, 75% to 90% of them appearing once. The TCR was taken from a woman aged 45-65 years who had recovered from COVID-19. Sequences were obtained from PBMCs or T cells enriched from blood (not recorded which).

CDR3 sequence reads: CASSSTDSNQPQHF. As DNA, the CDR3 is TGTGCCAGCAGTTCCACAGATAGCAATCAGCCCCAGCATTTT. The chain employs TRBV27 and TRBJ1-5; D unclear. Per the germline V gene, CDR1 is MNHEY and CDR2 is SMNVEV (reference sequence). V lost 4 bases to trimming and J lost 0 bases, with 7 bases between them. This CDR3 comprises 14 residues.